These 23 T cell receptor beta chains came from one sample sequenced in a study of blood T cell repertoires in COVID-19. Clones were read by immunoSEQ multiplex PCR, and TCRdb kept only the in-frame ones, dropping some. The sample consists of over 85,000 clones, around 80% of them appearing once. The source material was peripheral blood. These receptors all come from a man aged 60 to 75 with active or convalescent COVID-19.

The J gene is TRBJ2-7, the V gene TRBV7-9, with a weak D call TRBD1 (5 bases). Germline CDR1 is SEHNR and CDR2 is FQNEAQ (reference sequence). The CDR3 runs to 14 residues. Trimming took off 0 bases at V and 2 bases at J, with 8 bases between the two ends. The chain's CDR3 is CASSLATATYEQYF. Here the CDR3 DNA reads TGTGCCAGCAGCTTAGCGACAGCGACCTACGAGCAGTACTTC.

The chain combines TRBV30 with TRBJ1-1; 10 bases line up with TRBD1. The CDR3 runs 17 residues. Per germline, CDR1 GTSNPN and CDR2 SVGIG (reference sequence). Trimming cost V 0 bases and J 1 base; bases outside gene matches: 8. CDR3 loop: CAWSVRVTGGPNTEAFF. CDR3 in DNA: TGTGCCTGGAGTGTAAGGGTGACAGGGGGCCCGAACACTGAAGCTTTCTTT.

The gene calls are TRBV19 and TRBJ1-6; possible D gene TRBD1, 6 bases. Trimming pared 7 bases from V and 7 bases from J, leaving 14 bases between. The germline gives CDR1 LNHDA, CDR2 SQIVND (reference sequence). The CDR3 is 14 amino acids. In DNA form, the CDR3 reads TGTGCCAGTAACCTAGGACAGTTAAATTCACCCCTCCACTTT. Amino acid sequence: CASNLGQLNSPLHF.

The rearrangement links TRBV30 to TRBJ1-5; 10 nucleotides match TRBD1. The CDR3 has 12 residues. The ends lost 5 bases at V and 5 bases at J; junction bases unmatched: 0. The germline gives CDR1 GTSNPN, CDR2 SVGIG (reference sequence). The CDR3 here is CAWGTGDQPQHF. The CDR3 nucleotides are TGTGCCTGGGGGACAGGGGATCAGCCCCAGCATTTT.

This chain uses TRBV10-2 with TRBJ2-5, with 7 bases fitting TRBD2. The germline V gene has CDR1 WSHSY and CDR2 SAAADI. This CDR3 has 15 amino acids. V was pared by 4 bases and J by 5 bases, with 10 bases of the junction left unmatched. Here the CDR3 DNA reads TGCGCCAGCAGTGGTGGCTGGGGGGGTTCGGAGACCCAGTACTTC. It codes for CASSGGWGGSETQYF.

The chain employs TRBV19 and TRBJ2-5, with D perhaps matching TRBD1 (5 bases). The V end lost 6 bases, the J end lost 5 bases, and 13 bases lay between the germline ends. Germline V gives CDR1 LNHDA, CDR2 SQIVND (reference sequence). The CDR3 covers 13 residues. The CDR3 nucleotides are TGTGCCAGTAGCCTCCAAGGGGCGGAGACCCAGTACTTC. This translates into CASSLQGAETQYF.

This clone was seen just once. The genes are TRBV5-4 and TRBJ1-4; 7 bases fit TRBD1. V dropped 5 bases and J dropped 4; count of bases not matched to a gene: 5. The length of the CDR3 is 14 residues. Germline V gives CDR1 SGHNT, CDR2 YYREEE (reference sequence). CDR3: CASRPQGNNEKLFF. The CDR3 nucleotides read TGTGCCAGCAGGCCACAGGGGAATAATGAAAAACTGTTTTTT.

The rearrangement uses TRBV6-1 and TRBJ2-3; TRBD2 aligns across 13 bases. The V segment lost 2 bases and the J segment 3 bases; nucleotides outside the gene matches: 2. The germline gives CDR1 MNHNS, CDR2 SASEGT. The CDR3 spans 16 residues. CDR3 loop: CASSELLAGGTDTQYF. The CDR3 DNA sequence: TGTGCCAGCAGTGAACTACTAGCGGGAGGGACAGATACGCAGTATTTT.

In its sample, this clone was seen a few times. This CDR3 reads CASSTPPGTPRREQYV. Written as DNA, the CDR3 is TGTGCCAGCAGTACCCCTCCCGGGACTCCCCGGCGCGAGCAGTACGTC. The gene calls are TRBV6-2 or TRBV6-3 and TRBJ2-7; a weak D match, TRBD2 (6 bases). V lost 5 bases and J 6 bases, leaving 23 bases between the germline ends. There are 16 residues in the CDR3. The germline V gene encodes CDR1 MNHEY and CDR2 SVGEGT.

This clone was recorded many times. The J gene is TRBJ1-2, the V gene TRBV27, with 8 bases lining up with TRBD1. The ends lost 6 bases at V and 8 bases at J; junction bases unmatched: 11. CDR3 length equals 14 residues. Germline V gene lookup returns CDR1 MNHEY and CDR2 SMNVEV (reference sequence). The chain's CDR3 is CASRYRRGRSGYTF. The CDR3 DNA reads as TGTGCCAGCAGGTACCGCAGGGGGCGATCCGGCTACACCTTC.

The chain has TRBV19 and TRBJ2-1; the D is unclear. The CDR3 is made up of 16 amino acids. Germline-derived CDR1 and CDR2 are LNHDA and SQIVND (reference sequence). The V gene lost 7 bases and the J gene lost 0 bases, with 16 bases spanning the gap. The CDR3 loop reads CASIERHLSSYNEQFF. The CDR3 DNA is TGTGCCAGTATTGAAAGACACCTAAGCTCCTACAATGAGCAGTTCTTC. The full variable domain, completed using reference TRBV19 and TRBJ2-1, is DGGITQSPKYLFRKEGQNVTLSCEQNLNHDAMYWYRQDPGQGLRLIYYSQIVNDFQKGDIAEGYSVSREKKESFPLTVTSAQKNPTAFYLCASIERHLSSYNEQFFGPGTRLTVL.

This chain joins TRBV30 and TRBJ2-7, with 9 bases identical to TRBD1. The CDR3 consists of 14 residues. Per the germline V gene, CDR1 is GTSNPN and CDR2 is SVGIG (reference sequence). With 1 base clipped from V and 4 bases from J, the junction kept 5 bases outside the gene matches. In nucleotides, the CDR3 is TGTGCCTGGAGTGCCCGACAGGGGGGGTACGAGCAGTACGTC. Amino acids: CAWSARQGGYEQYV.

The genes are TRBV2 and TRBJ2-1, with 10 bases aligning to TRBD1. V lost 7 bases to trimming and J lost 10 bases; unmatched junction nucleotides: 7. CDR3 length: 13 amino acids. The germline V gene encodes CDR1 SNHLY and CDR2 FYNNEI. In DNA form, the CDR3 reads TGTGCCAGCACCAAGGACAGGGGGGGGGAGCAGTTCTTC. This sequence encodes CASTKDRGGEQFF. Full variable domain (remainder filled in from reference TRBV2 and TRBJ2-1): EPEVTQTPSHQVTQMGQEVILRCVPISNHLYFYWYRQILGQKVEFLVSFYNNEISEKSEIFDDQFSVERPDGSNFTLKIRSTKLEDSAMYFCASTKDRGGEQFFGPGTRLTVL.

This clone was seen only a few times. The V and J genes are TRBV5-4 and TRBJ1-2; TRBD1 matches 7 bases. The CDR3 contains 14 residues. V gave up 0 bases and J gave up 4 bases; unmatched junction bases: 3. Germline loops: CDR1 SGHNT, CDR2 YYREEE (reference sequence). In DNA form, the CDR3 reads TGTGCCAGCAGCTTGGCAGGGGGAAGCTATGGCTACACCTTC. Translation: CASSLAGGSYGYTF. Variable domain in full (rest from reference TRBV5-4 and TRBJ1-2): ETGVTQSPTHLIKTRGQQVTLRCSSQSGHNTVSWYQQALGQGPQFIFQYYREEENGRGNFPPRFSGLQFPNYSSELNVNALELDDSALYLCASSLAGGSYGYTFGSGTRLTVV.

V usage is TRBV19 and J usage is TRBJ1-5; D might be TRBD1 (5 bases). The CDR3 consists of 13 residues. The V end lost 7 bases, the J end lost 3 bases, and 10 bases lay between the germline ends. The germline V gene encodes CDR1 LNHDA and CDR2 SQIVND (reference sequence). The CDR3 region has the DNA TGTGCCAGTAAGACACAGGACAATCAGCCCCAGCATTTT. Its translation: CASKTQDNQPQHF.

In its sample, this clone was seen a few times. V gene TRBV15 combines with J gene TRBJ1-1, with TRBD1 identical over 9 bases. V dropped 3 bases and J dropped 5; count of bases not matched to a gene: 13. Germline V lookup: CDR1 LNHNV, CDR2 YYDKDF (reference sequence). The CDR3 is made up of 17 amino acids. The CDR3 DNA reads as TGTGCCACCAGCAGTCCTCGGGACAGGGTAAAGGGAACTGAAGCTTTCTTT. Protein sequence: CATSSPRDRVKGTEAFF.

The V call is TRBV5-1, the J call TRBJ1-1; the D gene is possibly TRBD1 (6 bases). The germline V and J ends were trimmed by 4 bases and 2 bases, with 18 bases remaining between them. CDR1 SGHRS and CDR2 YFSETQ come from the germline V gene. The CDR3 extends over 16 amino acids. The CDR3 protein is CASSIDFDRYNTEAFF. CDR3 sequence (DNA): TGCGCCAGCAGCATAGACTTTGACAGGTATAACACTGAAGCTTTCTTT. The complete variable domain, with remaining parts taken from reference TRBV5-1 and TRBJ1-1, reads KAGVTQTPRYLIKTRGQQVTLSCSPISGHRSVSWYQQTPGQGLQFLFEYFSETQRNKGNFPGRFSGRQFSNSRSEMNVSTLELGDSALYLCASSIDFDRYNTEAFFGQGTRLTVV.

The rearrangement links TRBV28 to TRBJ2-1; 12 bases match TRBD2. Germline loops: CDR1 MDHEN, CDR2 SYDVKM. The CDR3 extends over 14 amino acids. The ends lost 6 bases at V and 9 bases at J; junction bases unmatched: 6. DNA of the CDR3: TGTGCCAGCAGCACGACTAGCGGGAGTTTTGAGCAGTTCTTC. It specifies CASSTTSGSFEQFF.

J is TRBJ2-5 and V is TRBV7-9, with D hard to call. The CDR3 spans 13 residues. Deletions cut 0 bases from V and 5 bases from J, with 7 bases between. Germline V lookup: CDR1 SEHNR, CDR2 FQNEAQ (reference sequence). The CDR3 reads CASSLAGWETQYF. The CDR3 DNA sequence: TGTGCCAGCAGCTTAGCCGGTTGGGAGACCCAGTACTTC.

The gene calls are TRBV5-1 and TRBJ2-3; a weak D match, TRBD1 (6 bases). Trimming shortened V by 0 bases and J by 2 bases, and 13 bases separated the two germline ends. The CDR3 loop spans 16 amino acids. Germline-derived CDR1 and CDR2 are SGHRS and YFSETQ. CDR3 sequence: CASSLGQGSPTDTQYF. CDR3 bases: TGCGCCAGCAGCTTGGGTCAGGGGTCCCCCACAGATACGCAGTATTTT.

In this sample, this clone turned up once. The CDR3 DNA is TGTGCCAGTAGTGAGCGGACGGGCACAGATACGCAGTATTTT. Amino acids: CASSERTGTDTQYF. The chain has TRBV19 and TRBJ2-3; D is perhaps TRBD2 (5 bases). The germline CDR1 and CDR2 sequences are LNHDA and SQIVND (reference sequence). The CDR3 spans 14 residues. Between the trimmed V and J ends, which lost 5 bases and 1 base, there was a span of 10 bases.

The chain links TRBV7-2 to TRBJ2-1; D uncertain. In germline, CDR1 is SGHTA, CDR2 FQGNSA. Trimming stripped 4 bases from V and 15 bases from J, with 16 bases between. The length of the CDR3 is 12 residues. CDR3 amino acids: CASSSQDNVRFF. The CDR3 DNA reads TGTGCCAGCAGCTCCCAGGATAATGTTCGGTTCTTC. The entire variable domain, with the rest obtained from reference TRBV7-2 and TRBJ2-1, is as follows: GAGVSQSPSNKVTEKGKDVELRCDPISGHTALYWYRQSLGQGLEFLIYFQGNSAPDKSGLPSDRFSAERTGGSVSTLTIQRTQQEDSAVYLCASSSQDNVRFFGPGTRLTVL.

The V gene is TRBV18, the J gene TRBJ1-4; D possibly corresponds to TRBD1 (6 bases). Trimming stripped 2 bases from V and 6 bases from J, with 10 bases between. The CDR3 loop spans 14 amino acids. Looked up from germline, CDR1 is KGHSH and CDR2 is LQKENI. The CDR3, as DNA: TGTGCCAGCTCACCAGGCCAGGGGTATGAAAAACTGTTTTTT. Translated: CASSPGQGYEKLFF.